These 3 T cell receptor beta chains came from one sample sequenced in a study of T-cell reconstitution after alpha-beta-depleted transplantation in children. Study observations and caveats: At around two months after transplant, the alpha-beta T cells were reportedly derived from several hundred expanded clones that came from non-depleted graft cells.

What these receptors recognize is not known. A library of TCRbeta sequences, prepared with unique molecular identifiers, was generated. TCRdb redid the calling of the PCR reads with MiXCR, one entry per CDR3 protein. Of about 32,000 distinct CDR3 sequences listed, approximately 6.9% are singletons. This material consisted of peripheral blood, taken 60 days after TCRalphabeta/CD19-depleted stem cell transplant. The receptors stem from a child under three years old who had a stem cell transplant for acute myeloid leukemia, so the T cells may come from the graft donor.

V and J are TRBV6-5 and TRBJ1-5, with a weak D call TRBD1 (5 bases). V was shortened by 6 bases and J by 2 bases, with 11 bases between the two germline ends. This CDR3 is built from 14 residues. Germline V gene data show CDR1 as MNHEY and CDR2 as SVGAGI. CDR3 sequence (DNA): TGTGCCAGCAGCAACGGCAGGGGCAATCAGCCCCAGCATTTT. Residues: CASSNGRGNQPQHF.

This clonotype has a count of ten or more. The chain recombines TRBV27 with TRBJ2-3; D perhaps matches TRBD1 (6 bases). Germline V CDR1 and CDR2: MNHEY, SMNVEV (reference sequence). The CDR3 is 11 residues long. Trimming took off 8 bases at V and 13 bases at J, with 16 bases between the two ends. The CDR3 spells CASLRGGVEYF. CDR3 nucleotide sequence: TGTGCCAGCCTTAGAGGGGGAGTAGAGTATTTT.

This clonotype showed up many times. V gene TRBV5-1 combines with J gene TRBJ2-1; TRBD1 aligns across 7 bases. Trimming at V came to 1 base and at J to 14 bases, leaving 9 bases not matched to a gene. The germline CDR1 and CDR2 sequences are SGHRS and YFSETQ. This CDR3 contains 13 residues. The CDR3 region is CASSLTGAAREFF. CDR3 in DNA: TGCGCCAGCAGCTTGACAGGGGCCGCACGGGAGTTCTTC.